This TCR beta chain came from a study of T cell repertoires in cytomegalovirus infection. Study-level points and caveats: HLA-C-restricted CMV clonotypes gave the most frequent clonotype in two of eight donors.

This clonotype was seen a handful of times. Its antigen remains unknown. Using its own MiXCR run on the reads, TCRdb lists one record per CDR3 protein. The top ten clones hold approximately 2.3% of a sample with roughly 320,000 distinct CDR3 sequences, roughly 9.3% of them seen once. Trimming took 5 bases from V and 3 from J, leaving 14 bases between them. Germline V CDR1 and CDR2: SEHNR, FQNEAQ (reference sequence). The CDR3 totals 14 residues. The source is a human donor in good health (CMV status not recorded). Some clones in this sample may be carry-over from other donors' samples. The gene calls are TRBV7-9 and TRBJ2-7; tentatively, D is TRBD2 (7 bases). The sequencing sample was made of PBMCs. Written as DNA, the CDR3 is TGTGCCAGCAGCCCTGGGGGGGCCTTCTACGAGCAGTACGTC. Its translation is CASSPGGAFYEQYV.